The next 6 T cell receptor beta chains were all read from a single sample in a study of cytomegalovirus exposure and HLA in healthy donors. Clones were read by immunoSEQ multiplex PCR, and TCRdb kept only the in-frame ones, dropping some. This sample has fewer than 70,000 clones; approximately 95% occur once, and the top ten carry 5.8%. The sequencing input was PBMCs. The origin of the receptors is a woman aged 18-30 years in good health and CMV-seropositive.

CDR3 bases: TGTGCCAGCAGTTCCGTATCCTGGGGGGACCCCTATGGCTACACCTTC. Encoded protein: CASSSVSWGDPYGYTF. J is TRBJ1-2 and V is TRBV28; TRBD1 is a possible D gene (5 bases). The CDR3 consists of 16 residues. The ends were cut back, 4 bases at V and 4 bases at J, with 19 bases in the middle. Germline loops: CDR1 MDHEN, CDR2 SYDVKM.

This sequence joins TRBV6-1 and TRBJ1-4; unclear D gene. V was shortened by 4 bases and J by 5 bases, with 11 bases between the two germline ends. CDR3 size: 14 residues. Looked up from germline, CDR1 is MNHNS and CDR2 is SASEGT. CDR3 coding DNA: TGTGCCAGCAGTGTGTTCGGAGGCAATGAAAAACTGTTTTTT. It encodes CASSVFGGNEKLFF.

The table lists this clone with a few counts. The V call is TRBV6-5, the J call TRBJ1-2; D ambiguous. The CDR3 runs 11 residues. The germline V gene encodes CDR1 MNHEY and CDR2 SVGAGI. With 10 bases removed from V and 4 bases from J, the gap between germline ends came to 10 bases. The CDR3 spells CATVVSYGYTF. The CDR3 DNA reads TGTGCCACGGTGGTCTCCTATGGCTACACCTTC.

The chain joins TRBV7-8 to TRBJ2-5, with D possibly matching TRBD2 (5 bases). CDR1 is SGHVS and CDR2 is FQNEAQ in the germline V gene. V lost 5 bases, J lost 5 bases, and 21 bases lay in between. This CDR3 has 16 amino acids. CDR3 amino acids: CASSMDADSLRETQYF. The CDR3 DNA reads TGTGCCAGCAGCATGGACGCGGACTCTCTCCGGGAGACCCAGTACTTC.

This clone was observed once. The CDR3 coding sequence is TGTGCCAGCTCACAGGGAGTACTTTATGGCTACACCTTC. This codes for CASSQGVLYGYTF. The rearrangement joins TRBV6-5 to TRBJ1-2, with D tentatively TRBD1 (6 bases). The germline V and J ends were trimmed by 8 bases and 5 bases, with 15 bases remaining between them. The CDR3 sequence is 13 residues long. Germline CDR1 reads MNHEY; CDR2 reads SVGAGI.

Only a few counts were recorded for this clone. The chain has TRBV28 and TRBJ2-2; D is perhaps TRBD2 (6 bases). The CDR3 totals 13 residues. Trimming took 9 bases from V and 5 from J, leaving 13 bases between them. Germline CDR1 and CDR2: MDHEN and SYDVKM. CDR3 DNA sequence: TGTGCCAGTCAATACGGGGGAACCGGGGAGCTGTTTTTT. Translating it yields CASQYGGTGELFF. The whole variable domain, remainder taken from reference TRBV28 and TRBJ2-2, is DVKVTQSSRYLVKRTGEKVFLECVQDMDHENMFWYRQDPGLGLRLIYFSYDVKMKEKGDIPEGYSVSREKKERFSLILESASTNQTSMYLCASQYGGTGELFFGEGSRLTVL.